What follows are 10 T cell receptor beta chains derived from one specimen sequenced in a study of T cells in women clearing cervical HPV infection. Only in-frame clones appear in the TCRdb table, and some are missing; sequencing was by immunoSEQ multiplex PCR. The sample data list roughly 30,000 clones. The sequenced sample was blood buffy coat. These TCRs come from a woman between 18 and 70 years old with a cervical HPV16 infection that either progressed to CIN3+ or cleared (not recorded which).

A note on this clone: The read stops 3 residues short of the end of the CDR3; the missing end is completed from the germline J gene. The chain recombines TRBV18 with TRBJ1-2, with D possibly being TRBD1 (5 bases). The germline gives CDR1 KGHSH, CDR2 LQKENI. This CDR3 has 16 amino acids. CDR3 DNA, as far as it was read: TGTGCCAGCTCCCCCCTACAGGTACAGTCGAACGACGAG. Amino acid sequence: CASSPLQVQSNDE. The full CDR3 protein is CASSPLQVQSNDEYTF.

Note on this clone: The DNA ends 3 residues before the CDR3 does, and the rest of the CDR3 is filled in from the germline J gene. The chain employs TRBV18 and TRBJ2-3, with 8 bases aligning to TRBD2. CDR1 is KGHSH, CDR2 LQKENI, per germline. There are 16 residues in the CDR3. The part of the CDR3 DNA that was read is TGTGCCAGCTCACCAAGGGTAGCGGGGCGACAAGAGACG. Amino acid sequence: CASSPRVAGRQET. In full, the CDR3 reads CASSPRVAGRQETQYF.

CDR3 sequence reads: CASSGGGSYEQYF. CDR3 DNA (partial): TGCGCCAGCAGTGGGGGGGGCTCCTACGAG. This sequence joins TRBV10-1 and TRBJ2-7; 7 nucleotides line up with TRBD2. The read terminates 3 residues ahead of where the CDR3 ends, so the germline J gene completes it. The CDR3 consists of 13 residues. The V gene end was trimmed by 4 bases and the J gene end by 0 bases; junction bases not matched to a gene: 0. Germline V CDR1 and CDR2: WNHNN, SYGVQD (reference sequence).

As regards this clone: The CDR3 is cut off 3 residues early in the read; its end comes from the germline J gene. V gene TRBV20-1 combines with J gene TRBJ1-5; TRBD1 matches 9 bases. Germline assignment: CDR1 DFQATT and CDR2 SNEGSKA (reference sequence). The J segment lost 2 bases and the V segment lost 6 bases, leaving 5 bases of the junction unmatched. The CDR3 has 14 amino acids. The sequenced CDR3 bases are TGCAGTGCGCAGGGGGACAGGGGCAATCAGCCC. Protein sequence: CSAQGDRGNQP. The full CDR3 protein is CSAQGDRGNQPQHF.

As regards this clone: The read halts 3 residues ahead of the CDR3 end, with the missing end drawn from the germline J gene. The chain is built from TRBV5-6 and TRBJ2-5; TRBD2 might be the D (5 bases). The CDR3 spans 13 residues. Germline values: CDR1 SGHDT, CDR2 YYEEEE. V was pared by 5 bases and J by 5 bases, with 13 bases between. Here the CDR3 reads CASSPMSGETQYF. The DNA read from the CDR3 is TGTGCCAGCAGTCCTATGTCGGGGGAGACC. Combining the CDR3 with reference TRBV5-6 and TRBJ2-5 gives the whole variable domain DAGVTQSPTHLIKTRGQQVTLRCSPKSGHDTVSWYQQALGQGPQFIFQYYEEEERQRGNFPDRFSGHQFPNYSSELNVNALLLGDSALYLCASSPMSGETQYFGPGTRLLVL.

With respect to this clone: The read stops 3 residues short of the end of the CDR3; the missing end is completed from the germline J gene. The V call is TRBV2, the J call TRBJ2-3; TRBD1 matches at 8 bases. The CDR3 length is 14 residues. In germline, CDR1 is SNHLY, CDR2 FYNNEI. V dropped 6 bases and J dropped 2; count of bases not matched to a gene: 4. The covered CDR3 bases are TGTGCCAGCAGAAAGACAGGGGACACAGATACG. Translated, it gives CASRKTGDTDT. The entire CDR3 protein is CASRKTGDTDTQYF. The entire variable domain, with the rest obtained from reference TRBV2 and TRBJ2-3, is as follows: EPEVTQTPSHQVTQMGQEVILRCVPISNHLYFYWYRQILGQKVEFLVSFYNNEISEKSEIFDDQFSVERPDGSNFTLKIRSTKLEDSAMYFCASRKTGDTDTQYFGPGTRLTVL.

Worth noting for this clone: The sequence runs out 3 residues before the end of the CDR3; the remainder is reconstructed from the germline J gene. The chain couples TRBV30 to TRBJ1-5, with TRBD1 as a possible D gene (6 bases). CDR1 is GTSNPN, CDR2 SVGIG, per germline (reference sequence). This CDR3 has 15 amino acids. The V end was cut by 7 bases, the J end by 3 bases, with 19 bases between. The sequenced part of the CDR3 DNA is TGTGCCTCCTCAAGGCGGGGGGGCCCCAATCAGCCC. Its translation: CASSRRGGPNQP. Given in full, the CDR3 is CASSRRGGPNQPQHF. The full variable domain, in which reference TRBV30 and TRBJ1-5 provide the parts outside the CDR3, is SQTIHQWPATLVQPVGSPLSLECTVEGTSNPNLYWYRQAAGRGLQLLFYSVGIGQISSEVPQNLSASRPQDRQFILSSKKLLLSDSGFYLCASSRRGGPNQPQHFGDGTRLSIL.

The sequenced part of the CDR3 DNA is TGTGCCAGCTCACCAGAACAGGGGAAAAATTCACCC. Amino acids: CASSPEQGKNSP. In full, the CDR3 reads CASSPEQGKNSPLHF. The gene calls are TRBV18 and TRBJ1-6, with 7 nucleotides matching TRBD1. Read sequence stops 3 residues before the CDR3 end, and the germline J gene provides the missing end. Germline CDR1 reads KGHSH; CDR2 reads LQKENI. The CDR3 has 15 residues. The V and J ends lost 2 bases and 7 bases, in that order; junction bases with no gene match: 5.

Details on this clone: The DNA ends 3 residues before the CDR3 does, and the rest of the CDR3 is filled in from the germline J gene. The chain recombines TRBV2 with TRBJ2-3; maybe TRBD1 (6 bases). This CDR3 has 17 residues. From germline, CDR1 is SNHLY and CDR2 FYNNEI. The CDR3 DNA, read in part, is TGTGCCAGCAGTGAAGCGCTGGGGGCTGCCTACCAAGAGACG. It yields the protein CASSEALGAAYQET. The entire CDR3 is CASSEALGAAYQETQYF.

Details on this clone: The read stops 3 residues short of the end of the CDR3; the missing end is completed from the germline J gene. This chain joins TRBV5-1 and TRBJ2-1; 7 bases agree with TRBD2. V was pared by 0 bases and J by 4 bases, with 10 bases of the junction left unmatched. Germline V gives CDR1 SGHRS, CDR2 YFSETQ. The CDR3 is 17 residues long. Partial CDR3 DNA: TGCGCCAGCAGCTTGGCCCTTGGGACTATAGCATACAATGAG. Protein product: CASSLALGTIAYNE. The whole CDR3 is CASSLALGTIAYNEQFF.